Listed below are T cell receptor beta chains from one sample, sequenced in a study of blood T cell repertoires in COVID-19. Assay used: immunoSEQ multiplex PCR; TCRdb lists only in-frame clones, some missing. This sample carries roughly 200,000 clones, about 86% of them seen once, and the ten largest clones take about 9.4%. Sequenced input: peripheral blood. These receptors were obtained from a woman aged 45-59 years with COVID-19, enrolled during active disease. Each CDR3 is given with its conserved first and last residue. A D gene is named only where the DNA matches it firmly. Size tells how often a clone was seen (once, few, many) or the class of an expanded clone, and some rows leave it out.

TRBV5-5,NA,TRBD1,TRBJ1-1,CASSFFQGAGWGAFF,TGTGCCAGCAGCTTTTTCCAGGGGGCTGGTTGGGGAGCTTTCTTT
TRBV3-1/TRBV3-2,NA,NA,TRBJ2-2,CASSQGPRGYTGELFF,TGTGCCAGCAGCCAGGGCCCTCGGGGGTACACCGGGGAGCTGTTTTTT
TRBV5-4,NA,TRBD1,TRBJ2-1,CATATGLDNEQFF,TGTGCCACCGCGACAGGGTTGGACAATGAGCAGTTCTTC
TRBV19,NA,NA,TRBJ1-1,CASSRSRGPPRAFF,TGTGCCAGTAGTAGGAGTAGAGGGCCCCCTCGGGCTTTCTTT
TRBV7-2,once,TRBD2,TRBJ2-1,CASSLGGRVGNEQFF,TGTGCCAGCAGCTTAGGAGGGAGGGTAGGCAATGAGCAGTTCTTC
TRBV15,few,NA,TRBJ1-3,CATSRDLTPGGTIYF,TGTGCCACCAGCAGAGATCTCACACCCGGGGGCACCATATATTTT
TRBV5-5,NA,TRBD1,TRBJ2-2,CASSPPGTGIGELFF,TGTGCCAGCAGCCCCCCGGGGACAGGGATCGGGGAGCTGTTTTTT
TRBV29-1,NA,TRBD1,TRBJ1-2,CSVRQGEQDYGYTF,TGCAGCGTGAGACAGGGGGAACAAGACTATGGCTACACCTTC
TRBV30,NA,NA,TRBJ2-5,CAWSERVWETQYF,TGTGCCTGGAGTGAGAGGGTTTGGGAGACCCAGTACTTC
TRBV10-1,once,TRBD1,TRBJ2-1,CASSITGGPYDEQFF,TGCGCCAGCAGTATTACAGGGGGCCCGTACGATGAGCAGTTCTTC
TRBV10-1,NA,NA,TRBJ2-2,CASAGSYTGELFF,TGCGCCAGCGCGGGATCTTACACCGGGGAGCTGTTTTTT
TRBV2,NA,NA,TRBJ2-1,CASKERGTINEQFF,TGTGCCAGCAAGGAGAGGGGGACGATCAATGAGCAGTTCTTC
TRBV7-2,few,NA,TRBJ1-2,CASSPAPGDIYGYTF,TGTGCCAGCAGCCCAGCTCCGGGAGACATCTATGGCTACACCTTC
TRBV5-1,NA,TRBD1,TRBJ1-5,CASRAGTGGAYSNQPQHF,TGCGCCAGCAGGGCCGGGACAGGGGGTGCTTATAGCAATCAGCCCCAGCATTTT
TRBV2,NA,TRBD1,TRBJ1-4,CASSGGDRGQKLFF,TGTGCCAGCAGCGGCGGGGACAGGGGACAAAAACTGTTTTTT
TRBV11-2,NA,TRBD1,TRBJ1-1,CASSTTGGTEAFF,TGTGCCAGCAGCACAACAGGGGGCACTGAAGCTTTCTTT
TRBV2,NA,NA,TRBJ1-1,CASIRRRNTEAFF,TGTGCCAGCATCCGGAGACGAAACACTGAAGCTTTCTTT
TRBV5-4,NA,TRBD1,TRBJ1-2,CASSLAPGQGVNGYTF,TGTGCCAGCAGCTTGGCACCTGGACAGGGTGTGAATGGCTACACCTTC
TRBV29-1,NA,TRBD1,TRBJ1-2,CSDVRGTANYGYTF,TGCAGCGACGTACGGGGGACAGCTAACTATGGCTACACCTTC
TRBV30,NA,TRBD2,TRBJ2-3,CAWTSGGIHTQYF,TGTGCCTGGACTAGCGGGGGGATCCATACGCAGTATTTT
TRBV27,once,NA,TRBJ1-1,CASSLPGRTEAFF,TGTGCCAGCAGTCTCCCAGGGCGAACTGAAGCTTTCTTT
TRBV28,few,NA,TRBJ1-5,CASSLGTGIQPQHF,TGTGCCAGCAGTTTGGGAACAGGGATTCAGCCCCAGCATTTT
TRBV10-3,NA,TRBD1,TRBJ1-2,CAIRHRGDYGYTF,TGTGCCATCAGACACAGGGGAGACTATGGCTACACCTTC
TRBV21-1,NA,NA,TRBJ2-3,CASSTNQGLPTDTQYF,TGTGCCAGCAGTACAAACCAGGGCTTACCCACAGATACGCAGTATTTT